A single sample gave rise to the 13 T cell receptor beta chains below, sequenced in a study of blood T cell repertoires in COVID-19. Generated by immunoSEQ multiplex PCR, the TCRdb table keeps only in-frame clones and is missing some. The sample lists a few hundred thousand clones; 90% were seen once. Sequenced material: PBMCs or T cells enriched from blood (not recorded which). The receptor source for this set is a woman younger than 35 with acute COVID-19.

The chain is built from TRBV28 and TRBJ2-1, with 10 nucleotides matching TRBD2. Germline trimming cut 8 bases from V and 7 bases from J; bases unmatched to any gene: 8. Germline V lookup: CDR1 MDHEN, CDR2 SYDVKM. This CDR3 has 14 amino acids. This CDR3 is CASASAGGLNEQFF. The CDR3 nucleotides are TGTGCCAGCGCATCAGCGGGAGGGTTAAATGAGCAGTTCTTC.

The chain recombines TRBV7-9 with TRBJ1-1, with 9 positions matching TRBD1. This CDR3 contains 18 residues. Germline trimming cut 4 bases from V and 0 bases from J; bases unmatched to any gene: 12. From germline, CDR1 is SEHNR and CDR2 FQNEAQ (reference sequence). The CDR3 nucleotides read TGTGCCAGCAGCTACGGAGGGGGACAGGGCGGCATGAACACTGAAGCTTTCTTT. Its translation is CASSYGGGQGGMNTEAFF.

The rearrangement uses TRBV28 and TRBJ1-5, with 7 bases identical to TRBD1. The germline V gene encodes CDR1 MDHEN and CDR2 SYDVKM. CDR3 length equals 16 residues. V lost 3 bases and J lost 4; bases outside the gene matches: 9. CDR3 loop: CASSFRQGPFNQPQHF. CDR3 in DNA: TGTGCCAGCAGTTTCCGACAGGGCCCCTTTAATCAGCCCCAGCATTTT.

V and J are TRBV28 and TRBJ1-5; D might be TRBD1 (6 bases). V was cut by 2 bases and J by 3 bases, with 11 bases left in between. The CDR3 runs to 15 residues. The germline V gene encodes CDR1 MDHEN and CDR2 SYDVKM. CDR3 amino acids: CASSLAGAHNQPQHF. CDR3 coding DNA: TGTGCCAGCAGTTTAGCAGGGGCTCACAATCAGCCCCAGCATTTT.

J is TRBJ1-4 and V is TRBV18; D perhaps matches TRBD1 (5 bases). Germline-derived CDR1 and CDR2 are KGHSH and LQKENI. The CDR3 length is 16 residues. V lost 5 bases and J 2 bases, leaving 15 bases between the germline ends. Here the CDR3 DNA reads TGTGCCAGCTCAGTAAACCAGGGCAATACTAATGAAAAACTGTTTTTT. It codes for CASSVNQGNTNEKLFF.

The chain employs TRBV2 and TRBJ1-1, with 7 positions matching TRBD1. This CDR3 has 15 amino acids. With V trimmed by 6 bases and J by 7 bases, 14 bases remained unmatched. Germline CDR1 is SNHLY and CDR2 is FYNNEI. The CDR3 sequence is CASRVEGARPYEAFF. In DNA form, the CDR3 reads TGTGCCAGCAGAGTAGAGGGGGCCAGACCTTATGAAGCTTTCTTT.

This clone was seen just once. V gene TRBV2 combines with J gene TRBJ2-3; the D gene is possibly TRBD1 (6 bases). CDR1 and CDR2 (germline): SNHLY, FYNNEI. This CDR3 is 14 amino acids long. Trimming removed 5 bases from V and 1 base from J, with 10 bases in between. Here the CDR3 DNA reads TGTGCCAGCAGTTGGACAGCACGCACAGATACGCAGTATTTT. Its protein is CASSWTARTDTQYF.

The chain is built from TRBV30 and TRBJ1-5; D possibly corresponds to TRBD1 (6 bases). The CDR3 spans 14 residues. Germline V gene sequence: CDR1 GTSNPN, CDR2 SVGIG (reference sequence). V shed 5 bases and J shed 6 bases, with 17 bases lying between them. The CDR3 protein is CAWGTGGAGQPQHF. The CDR3 DNA reads TGTGCCTGGGGGACTGGGGGCGCGGGTCAGCCCCAGCATTTT. The whole variable domain, filled in from reference TRBV30 and TRBJ1-5, reads SQTIHQWPATLVQPVGSPLSLECTVEGTSNPNLYWYRQAAGRGLQLLFYSVGIGQISSEVPQNLSASRPQDRQFILSSKKLLLSDSGFYLCAWGTGGAGQPQHFGDGTRLSIL.

J is TRBJ2-3 and V is TRBV3-1 (or the pseudogene TRBV3-2), with D hard to call. CDR3 length equals 15 residues. CDR1 LGHDT and CDR2 YNNKEL come from the germline V gene (reference sequence). The V end was cut by 2 bases, the J end by 3 bases, with 12 bases between. The CDR3 sequence is CASSQIARVTDTQYF. CDR3 nucleotide sequence: TGTGCCAGCAGCCAAATAGCCCGGGTGACAGATACGCAGTATTTT.

The chain joins TRBV5-5 to TRBJ1-4; D might be TRBD1 (6 bases). The V end lost 5 bases, the J end lost 7 bases, and 21 bases lay between the germline ends. Germline loops: CDR1 SGHKS, CDR2 YYEKEE (reference sequence). This CDR3 has 16 residues. This chain's CDR3 is CASSFAVVQGPEKLFF. The CDR3, as DNA: TGTGCCAGCAGTTTTGCAGTGGTACAGGGACCTGAAAAACTGTTTTTT.

Here the CDR3 DNA reads TGTGCCGCCGCGTCGGGCCGCGGGAGAGGGTTCTCCTACGAGCAGTACTTC. Translated, it gives CAAASGRGRGFSYEQYF. The V gene is TRBV28, the J gene TRBJ2-7, with TRBD2 matching over 7 bases. Trimming removed 11 bases from V and 0 bases from J; junction bases left unmatched: 19. Per the germline V gene, CDR1 is MDHEN and CDR2 is SYDVKM. This CDR3 has 17 residues.

The chain links TRBV5-5 to TRBJ2-7; 14 positions match TRBD2. The CDR3 is made up of 17 amino acids. The germline V gene has CDR1 SGHKS and CDR2 YYEKEE (reference sequence). V dropped 0 bases and J dropped 4; count of bases not matched to a gene: 6. The DNA of the CDR3 is TGTGCCAGCAGCTTGGCGGGACTAGCGGGAGTAAGTTACGAGCAGTACTTC. Its protein is CASSLAGLAGVSYEQYF.

This chain joins TRBV19 and TRBJ1-2, with D possibly matching TRBD1 (5 bases). V was pared by 5 bases and J by 3 bases, with 10 bases between. CDR3 length: 13 amino acids. The germline V gene encodes CDR1 LNHDA and CDR2 SQIVND (reference sequence). The CDR3 sequence is CASSDVGDYGYTF. The CDR3 DNA sequence: TGTGCCAGTAGTGACGTAGGGGACTATGGCTACACCTTC.